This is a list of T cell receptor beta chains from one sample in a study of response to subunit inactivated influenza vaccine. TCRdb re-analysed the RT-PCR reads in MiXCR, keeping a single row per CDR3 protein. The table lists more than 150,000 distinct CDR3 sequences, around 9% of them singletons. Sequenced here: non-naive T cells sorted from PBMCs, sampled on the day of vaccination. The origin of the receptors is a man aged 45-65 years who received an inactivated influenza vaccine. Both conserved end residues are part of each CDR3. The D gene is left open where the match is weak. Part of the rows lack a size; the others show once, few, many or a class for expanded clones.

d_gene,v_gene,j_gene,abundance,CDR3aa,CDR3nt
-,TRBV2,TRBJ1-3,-,CASSTDRSSGNTIYF,TGTGCCAGCAGCACAGACCGCAGCTCTGGAAACACCATATATTTT
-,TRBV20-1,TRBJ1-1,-,CSAPEHRNTEAFF,TGCAGTGCTCCCGAACACCGGAACACTGAAGCTTTCTTT
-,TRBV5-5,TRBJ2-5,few,CASSLYSGKGTETQYF,TGTGCCAGCAGCTTGTACTCAGGGAAGGGGACAGAGACCCAGTACTTC
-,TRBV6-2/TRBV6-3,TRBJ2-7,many,CASTSLGYEQYF,TGTGCCAGCACCTCCTTAGGTTACGAGCAGTACTTC
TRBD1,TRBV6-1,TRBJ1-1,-,CASSPGTGYGPEAFF,TGTGCCAGCAGTCCCGGGACAGGGTATGGACCTGAAGCTTTCTTT
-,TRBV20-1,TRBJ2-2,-,CSARDAGKVNTGELFF,TGCAGTGCTAGAGATGCGGGGAAAGTGAACACCGGGGAGCTGTTTTTT
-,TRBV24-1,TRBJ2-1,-,CATSDPAGAGTAFDNEQFF,TGTGCCACCAGTGACCCCGCGGGAGCCGGGACAGCCTTTGACAATGAGCAGTTCTTC
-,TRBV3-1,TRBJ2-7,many,CASSQDRQPFYEQYF,TGTGCCAGCAGCCAAGATCGACAGCCTTTCTACGAGCAGTACTTC
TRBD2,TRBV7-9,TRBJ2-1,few,CASSLSAGGYNEQFF,TGTGCCAGCAGCTTATCCGCGGGGGGCTACAATGAGCAGTTCTTC
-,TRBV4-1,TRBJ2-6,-,CASSPTRQSGANVLTF,TGCGCCAGCAGTCCCACGCGACAATCGGGGGCCAACGTCCTGACTTTC
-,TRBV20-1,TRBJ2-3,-,CSAPSAGRTDTQYF,TGCAGTGCTCCTAGCGCAGGGAGGACAGATACGCAGTATTTT
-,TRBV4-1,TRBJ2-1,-,CASSQDSNSYNEQFF,TGCGCCAGCAGCCAAGACTCGAACTCCTACAATGAGCAGTTCTTC
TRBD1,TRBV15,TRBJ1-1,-,CATSRDRGYEAFF,TGTGCCACCAGCAGAGACAGGGGGTATGAAGCTTTCTTT
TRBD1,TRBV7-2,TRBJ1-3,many,CATAGGGGNTIYF,TGTGCCACCGCTGGAGGGGGCGGAAACACCATATATTTT
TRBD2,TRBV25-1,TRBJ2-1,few,CASSDPAKLAGFRDEQFF,TGTGCCAGCAGTGATCCCGCTAAACTAGCGGGTTTTAGGGATGAGCAGTTCTTC
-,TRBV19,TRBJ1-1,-,CASSMGNNMNTEAFF,TGTGCCAGTAGTATGGGGAACAATATGAACACTGAAGCTTTCTTT
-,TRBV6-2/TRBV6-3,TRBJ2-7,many,CASKGGGAYEQYF,TGTGCCAGCAAGGGAGGCGGAGCCTACGAGCAGTACTTC
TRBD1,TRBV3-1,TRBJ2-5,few,CASSQPGQGFETQYF,TGTGCCAGCAGCCAACCGGGACAGGGGTTCGAGACCCAGTACTTC
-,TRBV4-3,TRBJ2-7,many,CASSRNRLGEQYF,TGCGCCAGCAGCCGAAACAGGTTGGGAGAGCAGTACTTC
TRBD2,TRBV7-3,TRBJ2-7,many,CASSLTGGDDEQYF,TGTGCCAGCAGCCTGACGGGAGGTGATGACGAGCAGTACTTC
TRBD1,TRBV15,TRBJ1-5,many,CATSNGNRGSQPQHF,TGTGCCACCAGCAATGGGAACAGGGGGAGTCAGCCCCAGCATTTT
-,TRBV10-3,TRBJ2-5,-,CAISESGETTQETQYF,TGTGCCATCAGTGAGTCCGGGGAGACAACCCAAGAGACCCAGTACTTC
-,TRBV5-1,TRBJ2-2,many,CASSLNVGTGELFF,TGCGCCAGCAGCTTAAACGTGGGCACCGGGGAGCTGTTTTTT
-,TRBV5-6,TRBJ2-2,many,CASTPGGNRVAGELFF,TGTGCCAGCACCCCCGGCGGTAACAGGGTCGCCGGGGAGCTGTTTTTT
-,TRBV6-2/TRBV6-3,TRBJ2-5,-,CASSSIGGLQETQYF,TGTGCCAGCAGTTCAATCGGAGGACTACAAGAGACCCAGTACTTC
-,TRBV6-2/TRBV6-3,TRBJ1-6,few,CASSQTASSYNSPLHF,TGTGCCAGCAGTCAGACAGCGAGCTCCTATAATTCACCCCTCCACTTT
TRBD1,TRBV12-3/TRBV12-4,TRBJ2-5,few,CASSLGARGQTQYF,TGTGCCAGCAGTTTAGGAGCGAGGGGGCAGACCCAGTACTTC
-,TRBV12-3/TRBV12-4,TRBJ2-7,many,CASSLFRGDNEQYF,TGTGCCAGCAGTTTATTCAGGGGCGACAACGAGCAGTACTTC
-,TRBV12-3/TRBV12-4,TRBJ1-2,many,CASSLGPYGYTF,TGTGCCAGCAGTTTAGGGCCCTATGGCTACACCTTC
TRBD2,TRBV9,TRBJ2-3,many,CASSVAAGGGSDTQYF,TGTGCCAGCAGCGTAGCGGCGGGGGGTGGGTCCGATACGCAGTATTTT
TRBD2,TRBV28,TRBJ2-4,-,CASSPSGRENIQYF,TGTGCCAGCAGCCCTAGCGGGAGGGAAAACATTCAGTACTTC
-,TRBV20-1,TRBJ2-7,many,CSARTPHSYEQYF,TGCAGTGCTAGGACACCACACTCCTACGAGCAGTACTTC
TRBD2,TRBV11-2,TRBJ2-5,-,CASSLGAASGVNRPETQYF,TGTGCCAGCAGCTTAGGGGCGGCTAGCGGGGTAAACCGGCCGGAGACCCAGTACTTC
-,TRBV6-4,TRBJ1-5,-,CASSDARGGPQHF,TGTGCCAGCAGTGACGCTCGGGGAGGGCCCCAGCATTTT
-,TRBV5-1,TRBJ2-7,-,CASSLDTHEQYF,TGCGCCAGCAGCTTGGACACCCACGAGCAGTACTTC
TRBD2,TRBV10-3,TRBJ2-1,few,CAITTSLAEYNEQFF,TGTGCCATCACCACCTCACTAGCGGAATACAATGAGCAGTTCTTC
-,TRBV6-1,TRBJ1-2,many,CASRPPEGRVSRGYTF,TGTGCCAGCAGGCCCCCTGAGGGGCGCGTTTCTCGTGGCTACACCTTC
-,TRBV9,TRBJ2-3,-,CASSVDGGGTDTQYF,TGTGCCAGCAGCGTAGACGGGGGCGGAACAGATACGCAGTATTTT
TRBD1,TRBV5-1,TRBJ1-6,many,CASSQKGQGSSPLHF,TGCGCCAGCAGCCAGAAGGGACAGGGAAGTTCACCCCTCCACTTT
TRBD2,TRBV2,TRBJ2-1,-,CASRERGSSYNEQFF,TGTGCCAGCAGGGAGCGGGGTTCTTCCTACAATGAGCAGTTCTTC
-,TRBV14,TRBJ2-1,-,CASSQVGGGGSSYNEQFF,TGTGCCAGCAGCCAAGTAGGAGGGGGCGGGAGCTCCTACAATGAGCAGTTCTTC
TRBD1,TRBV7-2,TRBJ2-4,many,CASSLQGAGNIQYF,TGTGCCAGCAGCTTACAGGGGGCTGGAAACATTCAGTACTTC
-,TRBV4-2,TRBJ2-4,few,CASSQDAGNIQYF,TGTGCCAGCAGCCAAGACGCGGGAAACATTCAGTACTTC
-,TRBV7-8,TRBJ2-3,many,CASSFEPSSTDTQYF,TGTGCCAGCAGCTTCGAACCGAGCAGCACAGATACGCAGTATTTT
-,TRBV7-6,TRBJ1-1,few,CAVGKGQDTEAFF,TGTGCCGTCGGGAAGGGGCAGGACACTGAAGCTTTCTTT
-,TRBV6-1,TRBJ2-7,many,CASSDRPIYEQYF,TGTGCCAGCAGTGACCGACCGATATACGAGCAGTACTTC
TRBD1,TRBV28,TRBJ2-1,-,CASSLWTDRDTYNERFF,TGTGCCAGCAGTTTGTGGACAGACAGGGACACCTACAATGAGCGTTTCTTC
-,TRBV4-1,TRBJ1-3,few,CASSQVGGRRNSGNTIYF,TGCGCCAGCAGCCAAGTGGGGGGCAGGCGAAACTCTGGAAACACCATATATTTT
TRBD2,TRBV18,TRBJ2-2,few,CASSPTTSGIVGELFF,TGTGCCAGCTCACCAACAACTAGCGGGATTGTCGGGGAGCTGTTTTTT
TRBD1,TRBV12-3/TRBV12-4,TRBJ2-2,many,CASSPPGQGSTGELFF,TGTGCCAGCAGTCCTCCGGGACAGGGAAGCACCGGGGAGCTGTTTTTT
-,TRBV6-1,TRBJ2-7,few,CASSPAQGSYEQYF,TGTGCCAGCAGTCCAGCTCAGGGGTCCTACGAGCAGTACTTC
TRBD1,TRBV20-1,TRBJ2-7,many,CSARGRTGDSYEQYF,TGCAGTGCTAGAGGGCGTACAGGGGATTCCTACGAGCAGTACTTC
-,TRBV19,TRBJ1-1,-,CASTDRTTEAFF,TGTGCCAGCACCGACAGGACCACTGAAGCTTTCTTT
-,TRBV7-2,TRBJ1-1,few,CASSLALGNTEAFF,TGTGCCAGCAGCTTAGCGCTGGGGAACACTGAAGCTTTCTTT
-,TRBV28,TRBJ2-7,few,CASSWNFYEQYF,TGTGCCAGCAGTTGGAATTTCTACGAGCAGTACTTC
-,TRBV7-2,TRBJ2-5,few,CASSAKGGETQYF,TGTGCCAGCAGCGCTAAGGGGGGAGAGACCCAGTACTTC